A selection of T cell receptor beta chains follows, all from one sample in a study of control samples from healthy donors and cancer patients. This table comes from immunoSEQ multiplex PCR, and its TCRdb copy is limited to in-frame clones, with some not included. The sample yields 150,000 or so clones, 90% seen once. The sample comprised blood. The receptors come from a man aged 40-55 years in good health. The CDR3 runs from the conserved cysteine through the conserved F or W.

v_call: TRBV11-2; j_call: TRBJ1-6; cdr3_aa: CASSPHHNSPLHF
v_call: TRBV7-2; j_call: TRBJ1-3; cdr3_aa: CASRAGTALSGNTIYF
v_call: TRBV6-6; j_call: TRBJ1-5; cdr3_aa: CASISWGGPQHF
v_call: TRBV20-1; j_call: TRBJ1-1; cdr3_aa: CSGWGVTEAFF
v_call: TRBV28; j_call: TRBJ1-2; cdr3_aa: CASSTGDRIYGYTF
v_call: TRBV5-4; j_call: TRBJ2-6; cdr3_aa: CASSPGGQGRLAGANVLTF
v_call: TRBV5-1; j_call: TRBJ1-2; cdr3_aa: CASSLGVFDGYTF
v_call: TRBV2; j_call: TRBJ2-7; cdr3_aa: CASNKGGTNGYEQYF
v_call: TRBV6-5; j_call: TRBJ1-1; cdr3_aa: CASSHRGNTEAFF
v_call: TRBV15; j_call: TRBJ2-2; cdr3_aa: CATSREVRGAHTGELFF
v_call: TRBV19; j_call: TRBJ2-7; cdr3_aa: CASSIPDRSHEQYF
v_call: TRBV24-1; j_call: TRBJ2-2; cdr3_aa: CATSDRKTNTGELFF
v_call: TRBV14; j_call: TRBJ2-7; cdr3_aa: CASSQVPDRYEQYF
v_call: TRBV3-1/TRBV3-2; j_call: TRBJ1-4; cdr3_aa: CASSPDRGWEKLFF
v_call: TRBV2; j_call: TRBJ2-7; cdr3_aa: CASRGQLSSYEQYF
v_call: TRBV5-1; j_call: TRBJ2-7; cdr3_aa: CASSLLGSEQYF
v_call: TRBV28; j_call: TRBJ1-2; cdr3_aa: CATHNRANYGYTF
v_call: TRBV6-6; j_call: TRBJ1-2; cdr3_aa: CASSYLRDRDDYGYTF
v_call: TRBV5-5; j_call: TRBJ2-1; cdr3_aa: CASNTRGGTYNEQFF
v_call: TRBV28; j_call: TRBJ1-2; cdr3_aa: CASTRGGGTGGSGYGYTF
v_call: TRBV5-5; j_call: TRBJ1-5; cdr3_aa: CASSPAGDSNQPQHF
v_call: TRBV5-1; j_call: TRBJ1-1; cdr3_aa: CASSKDSRNTEAFF
v_call: TRBV9; j_call: TRBJ2-5; cdr3_aa: CASSVNGQETQYF
v_call: TRBV12-3/TRBV12-4; j_call: TRBJ1-5; cdr3_aa: CATAGYSNQPQHF
v_call: TRBV12-3/TRBV12-4; j_call: TRBJ1-6; cdr3_aa: CASSLLGGSPLHF
v_call: TRBV6-4; j_call: TRBJ2-2; cdr3_aa: CASSVQPNTGELFF
v_call: TRBV5-6; j_call: TRBJ2-7; cdr3_aa: CASSSIYRGTYEQYF
v_call: TRBV6-5; j_call: TRBJ1-2; cdr3_aa: CASRHRDRDFLGYTF
v_call: TRBV3-1/TRBV3-2; j_call: TRBJ1-1; cdr3_aa: CASSYTWTAEAFF
v_call: TRBV11-3; j_call: TRBJ2-7; cdr3_aa: CASSLARGSGEQYF
v_call: TRBV7-8; j_call: TRBJ2-1; cdr3_aa: CASSSRPFEGSYNEQFF
v_call: TRBV30; j_call: TRBJ2-5; cdr3_aa: CAWSLGIGEQETQYF
v_call: TRBV7-6; j_call: TRBJ1-1; cdr3_aa: CASSATGGDTEAFF
v_call: TRBV4-2; j_call: TRBJ1-5; cdr3_aa: CASSQESAQPQHF
v_call: TRBV9; j_call: TRBJ2-1; cdr3_aa: CASSGGAGTSGAGSYNEQFF
v_call: TRBV5-6; j_call: TRBJ2-3; cdr3_aa: CASSLGRHGDTQYF
v_call: TRBV7-8; j_call: TRBJ1-1; cdr3_aa: CASSLRGNTEAFF
v_call: TRBV7-9; j_call: TRBJ1-1; cdr3_aa: CASSFSTGYEAFF
v_call: TRBV2; j_call: TRBJ1-1; cdr3_aa: CASSRDGNTEAFF
v_call: TRBV9; j_call: TRBJ1-6; cdr3_aa: CASSVGNTYNSPLHF
v_call: TRBV18; j_call: TRBJ1-4; cdr3_aa: CASLGPGGKLFF
v_call: TRBV6-1; j_call: TRBJ2-4; cdr3_aa: CASSEAAIAKNIQYF
v_call: TRBV5-4; j_call: TRBJ1-1; cdr3_aa: CASSPDSTVTEAFF
v_call: TRBV29-1; j_call: TRBJ1-1; cdr3_aa: CSVVVTEAFF
v_call: TRBV5-6; j_call: TRBJ2-1; cdr3_aa: CASSLSGTEQFF
v_call: TRBV5-1; j_call: TRBJ2-5; cdr3_aa: CASSFGNRGEETQYF
v_call: TRBV2; j_call: TRBJ2-2; cdr3_aa: CASSALVGTGELFF
v_call: TRBV6-1; j_call: TRBJ2-5; cdr3_aa: CASSEWTDQETQYF
v_call: TRBV5-6; j_call: TRBJ1-2; cdr3_aa: CASSPRGFDGGYTF